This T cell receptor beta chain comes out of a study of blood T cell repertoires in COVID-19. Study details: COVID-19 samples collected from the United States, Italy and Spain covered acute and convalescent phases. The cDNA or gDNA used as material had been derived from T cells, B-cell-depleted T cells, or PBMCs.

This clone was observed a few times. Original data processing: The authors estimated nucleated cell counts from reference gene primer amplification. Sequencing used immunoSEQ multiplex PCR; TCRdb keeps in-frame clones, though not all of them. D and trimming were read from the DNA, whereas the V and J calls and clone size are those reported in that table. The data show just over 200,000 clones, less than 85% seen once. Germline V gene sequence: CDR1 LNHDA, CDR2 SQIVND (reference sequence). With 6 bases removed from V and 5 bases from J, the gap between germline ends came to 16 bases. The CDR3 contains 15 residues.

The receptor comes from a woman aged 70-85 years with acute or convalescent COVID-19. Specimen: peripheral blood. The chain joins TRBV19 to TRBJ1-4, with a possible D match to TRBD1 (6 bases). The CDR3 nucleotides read TGTGCCAGTAGCCCCCTGGACAGAAAAAATGAAAAACTGTTTTTT. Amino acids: CASSPLDRKNEKLFF.